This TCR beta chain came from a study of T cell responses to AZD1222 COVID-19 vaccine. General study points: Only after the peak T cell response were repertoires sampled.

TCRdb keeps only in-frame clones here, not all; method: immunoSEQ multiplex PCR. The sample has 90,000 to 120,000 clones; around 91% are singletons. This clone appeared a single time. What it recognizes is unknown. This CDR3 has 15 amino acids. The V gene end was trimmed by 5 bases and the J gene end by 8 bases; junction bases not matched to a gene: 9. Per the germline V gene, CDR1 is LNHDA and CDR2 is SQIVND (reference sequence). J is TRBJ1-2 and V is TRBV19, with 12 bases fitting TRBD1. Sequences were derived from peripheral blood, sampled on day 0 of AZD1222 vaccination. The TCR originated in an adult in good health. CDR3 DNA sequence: TGTGCCAGTAGTTCGCCGGGACAGGGGGCTCGGGGCTACACCTTC. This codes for CASSSPGQGARGYTF. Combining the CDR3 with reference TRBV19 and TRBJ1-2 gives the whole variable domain DGGITQSPKYLFRKEGQNVTLSCEQNLNHDAMYWYRQDPGQGLRLIYYSQIVNDFQKGDIAEGYSVSREKKESFPLTVTSAQKNPTAFYLCASSSPGQGARGYTFGSGTRLTVV.